The T cell receptor (beta chain) described here comes from a study of CXCR3-negative and CXCR3-positive naive CD8 T cells. Study-wide background: Roughly 140 million TRB reads were obtained in total, which works out to about 1.5 +/- 0.3 million per library.

Study outcomes and limitations: Naive cells with CXCR3 showed TRB CDR3s that were more hydrophobic than those in CXCR3-negative naive cells. Both naive subsets showed comparably high diversity, and memory CD8+ cells showed much lower diversity.

Libraries of TRB cDNA were made by 5' RACE and carried UMIs. Following a re-call of the 5' RACE reads, TCRdb has one entry per CDR3 protein and lacks DNA. Across 50,000 to 70,000 distinct CDR3 sequences, the top ten clones capture more than 0.5% of the sample. Sorting yielded triplicates of 300,000 cells for each CD8+ T cell subset. CD45RO-CCR7+CD27+CD95- defined naive CD8+ T cells. This CDR3 region has 11 residues. In the case of this clonotype: Antigen unknown.

Sequencing was done on a sample of naive CXCR3+ CD8+ T cells from blood. The subset is: CD45RO-CCR7+CD27+CD95- naive CD8+ T cells expressing CXCR3 (TNR3+). The sequence came from a human donor in good health. Some clones in this sample may be carry-over from other donors' samples. The chain has TRBV12-3 or TRBV12-4 and TRBJ2-3. The CDR3 sequence: CASTLTDTQYF.